The rows below give T cell receptor beta chains drawn from one sample of a study of blood T cell repertoires in COVID-19. TCRdb keeps only in-frame clones here, not all; method: immunoSEQ multiplex PCR. The sample yields around 150,000 clones, approximately 80% seen once. Sequencing used PBMCs or T cells enriched from blood (not recorded which). These TCRs come from a man aged 50-60 years who had recovered from COVID-19. Each CDR3 is given with its conserved first and last residue. D genes are given only for firm matches. Some rows have no size entry. The others give once, few or many, or a class for an expanded clone.

D gene: .
V gene: TRBV20-1
clone size: .
J gene: TRBJ1-1
CDR3 protein: CSASRGDEAFF
CDR3 DNA: TGCAGTGCTTCTCGGGGGGACGAAGCTTTCTTT

D gene: .
V gene: TRBV5-1
clone size: few
J gene: TRBJ1-1
CDR3 protein: CASSLARVNTEAFF
CDR3 DNA: TGCGCCAGCAGCTTGGCCAGGGTCAACACTGAAGCTTTCTTT

D gene: .
V gene: TRBV19
clone size: .
J gene: TRBJ1-5
CDR3 protein: CASSMLPRSNQPQHF
CDR3 DNA: TGTGCCAGTAGTATGCTCCCTCGGTCCAATCAGCCCCAGCATTTT

D gene: TRBD2
V gene: TRBV7-9
clone size: .
J gene: TRBJ2-4
CDR3 protein: CASSESSRGTSGRADQYF
CDR3 DNA: TGTGCCAGCAGCGAAAGTTCCCGGGGGACTAGCGGGAGGGCCGATCAGTACTTC

D gene: .
V gene: TRBV9
clone size: once
J gene: TRBJ2-4
CDR3 protein: CASSVGPGENIQYF
CDR3 DNA: TGTGCCAGCAGCGTAGGCCCCGGTGAAAACATTCAGTACTTC

D gene: .
V gene: TRBV6-5
clone size: .
J gene: TRBJ1-3
CDR3 protein: CASSYYGGGGNTIYF
CDR3 DNA: TGTGCCAGCAGTTACTATGGGGGAGGAGGAAACACCATATATTTT

D gene: .
V gene: TRBV27
clone size: once
J gene: TRBJ2-1
CDR3 protein: CASAKNGFSYNEQFF
CDR3 DNA: TGTGCCAGTGCGAAAAATGGTTTCTCCTACAATGAGCAGTTCTTC

D gene: .
V gene: TRBV7-3
clone size: .
J gene: TRBJ1-1
CDR3 protein: CASSPAGGATEAFF
CDR3 DNA: TGTGCCAGCAGCCCAGCCGGGGGGGCCACTGAAGCTTTCTTT

D gene: .
V gene: TRBV7-3
clone size: .
J gene: TRBJ2-5
CDR3 protein: CASSRRGQSQETQYF
CDR3 DNA: TGTGCCAGCAGTAGGAGGGGGCAGTCGCAAGAGACCCAGTACTTC

D gene: TRBD1
V gene: TRBV11-3
clone size: .
J gene: TRBJ2-6
CDR3 protein: CASSAGQGYSGANVLTF
CDR3 DNA: TGTGCCAGCAGCGCCGGACAGGGATATTCAGGGGCCAACGTCCTGACTTTC

D gene: TRBD2
V gene: TRBV19
clone size: .
J gene: TRBJ2-4
CDR3 protein: CASSKLGTSGGMGQNIQYF
CDR3 DNA: TGTGCCAGTAGTAAACTGGGGACTAGCGGGGGGATGGGCCAAAACATTCAGTACTTC

D gene: .
V gene: TRBV14
clone size: .
J gene: TRBJ1-6
CDR3 protein: CASSLYTQNSPLHF
CDR3 DNA: TGTGCCAGCAGCCTTTATACCCAGAATTCACCCCTCCACTTT

D gene: .
V gene: TRBV18
clone size: .
J gene: TRBJ2-7
CDR3 protein: CASSPTWGDEGYF
CDR3 DNA: TGTGCCAGCTCACCGACCTGGGGAGACGAGGGGTACTTC

D gene: TRBD1
V gene: TRBV10-3
clone size: few
J gene: TRBJ1-1
CDR3 protein: CAITPGGQGTEAFF
CDR3 DNA: TGTGCCATCACCCCAGGGGGACAGGGCACTGAAGCTTTCTTT

D gene: TRBD1
V gene: TRBV27
clone size: few
J gene: TRBJ2-7
CDR3 protein: CASSLSSGQGYEQYF
CDR3 DNA: TGTGCCAGCAGTTTATCATCAGGACAGGGCTACGAGCAGTACTTC

D gene: .
V gene: TRBV29-1
clone size: .
J gene: TRBJ2-2
CDR3 protein: CSVAGTGELFF
CDR3 DNA: TGCAGCGTCGCAGGGACCGGGGAGCTGTTTTTT

D gene: .
V gene: TRBV28
clone size: once
J gene: TRBJ2-1
CDR3 protein: CASSLAGGTGSGEQFF
CDR3 DNA: TGTGCCAGCAGTTTAGCCGGTGGGACTGGAAGTGGTGAGCAGTTCTTC

D gene: .
V gene: TRBV6-1
clone size: .
J gene: TRBJ1-5
CDR3 protein: CASSEAGGNNQPQHF
CDR3 DNA: TGTGCCAGCAGTGAAGCGGGGGGGAACAATCAGCCCCAGCATTTT

D gene: TRBD2
V gene: TRBV3-1/TRBV3-2
clone size: .
J gene: TRBJ2-5
CDR3 protein: CASSQEIAGWGETQYF
CDR3 DNA: TGTGCCAGCAGCCAAGAAATAGCGGGGTGGGGGGAGACCCAGTACTTC

D gene: .
V gene: TRBV3-1/TRBV3-2
clone size: .
J gene: TRBJ1-4
CDR3 protein: CASSQRTANEKLFF
CDR3 DNA: TGTGCCAGCAGCCAACGAACAGCTAATGAAAAACTGTTTTTT

D gene: .
V gene: TRBV7-2
clone size: .
J gene: TRBJ1-2
CDR3 protein: CASSTEGGGNYGYTF
CDR3 DNA: TGTGCCAGCAGCACGGAGGGTGGGGGGAACTATGGCTACACCTTC

D gene: TRBD2
V gene: TRBV3-1/TRBV3-2
clone size: .
J gene: TRBJ2-3
CDR3 protein: CASSQDRIAGGYTDTQYF
CDR3 DNA: TGTGCCAGCAGCCAAGATCGAATAGCGGGAGGCTACACAGATACGCAGTATTTT

D gene: TRBD1
V gene: TRBV5-1
clone size: .
J gene: TRBJ2-5
CDR3 protein: CASRAGGARVETQYF
CDR3 DNA: TGCGCCAGCAGGGCAGGGGGCGCGAGGGTCGAGACCCAGTACTTC

D gene: .
V gene: TRBV10-3
clone size: .
J gene: TRBJ2-7
CDR3 protein: CAISDPYEQYF
CDR3 DNA: TGTGCCATCAGTGACCCATACGAGCAGTACTTC

D gene: .
V gene: TRBV7-9
clone size: .
J gene: TRBJ1-1
CDR3 protein: CASSPPVGGSTEAFF
CDR3 DNA: TGTGCCAGCAGCCCGCCGGTTGGGGGGTCCACTGAAGCTTTCTTT

D gene: .
V gene: TRBV5-1
clone size: .
J gene: TRBJ2-7
CDR3 protein: CASSLSGRGDEQYF
CDR3 DNA: TGCGCCAGCAGCTTGTCGGGCAGGGGGGACGAGCAGTACTTC

D gene: .
V gene: TRBV19
clone size: .
J gene: TRBJ2-3
CDR3 protein: CASRSDSSTDTQYF
CDR3 DNA: TGTGCCAGTAGGTCGGACAGCAGCACAGATACGCAGTATTTT

D gene: .
V gene: TRBV5-5
clone size: .
J gene: TRBJ2-7
CDR3 protein: CASSLGLGQLTYEQYF
CDR3 DNA: TGTGCCAGCAGCTTGGGTTTAGGACAGCTTACCTACGAGCAGTACTTC

D gene: .
V gene: TRBV19
clone size: .
J gene: TRBJ1-5
CDR3 protein: CASSITGGNQPQHF
CDR3 DNA: TGTGCCAGTAGTATAACAGGAGGCAATCAGCCCCAGCATTTT

D gene: TRBD1
V gene: TRBV2
clone size: .
J gene: TRBJ2-3
CDR3 protein: CASSPDRGKTDTQYF
CDR3 DNA: TGTGCCAGCAGTCCCGACAGGGGGAAAACAGATACGCAGTATTTT

D gene: .
V gene: TRBV12-3/TRBV12-4
clone size: .
J gene: TRBJ1-5
CDR3 protein: CASSSGAQPQHF
CDR3 DNA: TGTGCCAGCAGTTCAGGGGCACAGCCCCAGCATTTT

D gene: TRBD1
V gene: TRBV19
clone size: .
J gene: TRBJ1-5
CDR3 protein: CASSTFGQGGKPQHF
CDR3 DNA: TGTGCCAGTAGTACCTTCGGACAGGGTGGGAAGCCCCAGCATTTT

D gene: TRBD2
V gene: TRBV5-1
clone size: .
J gene: TRBJ2-1
CDR3 protein: CASSQALAGGVRGEQFF
CDR3 DNA: TGCGCCAGCAGCCAGGCCTTAGCGGGAGGAGTTCGTGGTGAGCAGTTCTTC

D gene: TRBD2
V gene: TRBV28
clone size: .
J gene: TRBJ2-1
CDR3 protein: CASSEPGLAREQFF
CDR3 DNA: TGTGCCAGCAGTGAGCCGGGACTAGCTCGTGAGCAGTTCTTC

D gene: .
V gene: TRBV4-1
clone size: .
J gene: TRBJ1-1
CDR3 protein: CASRVIMRNTEAFF
CDR3 DNA: TGCGCCAGCAGGGTTATTATGAGAAACACTGAAGCTTTCTTT

D gene: .
V gene: TRBV2
clone size: .
J gene: TRBJ1-5
CDR3 protein: CASSPVSGATQPQHF
CDR3 DNA: TGTGCCAGCAGTCCGGTATCAGGGGCGACTCAGCCCCAGCATTTT

D gene: TRBD1
V gene: TRBV28
clone size: few
J gene: TRBJ1-5
CDR3 protein: CASSGAGGRYSNQPQHF
CDR3 DNA: TGTGCCAGCAGTGGGGCAGGGGGGAGATATAGCAATCAGCCCCAGCATTTT

D gene: TRBD1
V gene: TRBV6-1
clone size: .
J gene: TRBJ2-7
CDR3 protein: CASSDGTGGEQYF
CDR3 DNA: TGTGCCAGCAGTGATGGGACAGGGGGCGAGCAGTACTTC

D gene: TRBD1
V gene: TRBV19
clone size: .
J gene: TRBJ1-2
CDR3 protein: CASSTGTGVNYGYTF
CDR3 DNA: TGTGCCAGTAGTACCGGGACAGGGGTTAACTATGGCTACACCTTC

D gene: TRBD1
V gene: TRBV5-1
clone size: .
J gene: TRBJ1-1
CDR3 protein: CASSLYLQGQAFF
CDR3 DNA: TGCGCCAGCAGCTTGTATTTACAGGGGCAAGCTTTCTTT

D gene: TRBD2
V gene: TRBV7-2
clone size: .
J gene: TRBJ2-7
CDR3 protein: CASSLGTSSYEQYF
CDR3 DNA: TGTGCCAGCAGTCTCGGGACTAGCTCCTACGAGCAGTACTTC

D gene: .
V gene: TRBV5-1
clone size: .
J gene: TRBJ1-4
CDR3 protein: CASSFRPGATNEKLFF
CDR3 DNA: TGCGCCAGCAGCTTTAGACCCGGAGCAACTAATGAAAAACTGTTTTTT

D gene: TRBD2
V gene: TRBV24-1
clone size: .
J gene: TRBJ2-5
CDR3 protein: CATSDAKATSGGPETQYF
CDR3 DNA: TGTGCCACCAGTGATGCGAAGGCGACTAGCGGGGGCCCCGAGACCCAGTACTTC

D gene: .
V gene: TRBV27
clone size: few
J gene: TRBJ1-4
CDR3 protein: CASSSGAPNEKLFF
CDR3 DNA: TGTGCCAGCAGCTCAGGGGCACCTAATGAAAAACTGTTTTTT

D gene: .
V gene: TRBV15
clone size: once
J gene: TRBJ2-6
CDR3 protein: CATSRGRREVSGANVLTF
CDR3 DNA: TGTGCCACCAGCAGAGGGAGGAGGGAGGTCTCTGGGGCCAACGTCCTGACTTTC